These T cell receptor beta chains were read from a single sample in a study of blood T cell repertoires in COVID-19. Generated by immunoSEQ multiplex PCR, the TCRdb table keeps only in-frame clones and is missing some. Here the sample spans 110,000 or so clones, roughly 80% being singletons. The sample was peripheral blood. The origin of the receptors is a woman aged 70 to 79 with acute or convalescent COVID-19. The CDR3 runs from the conserved cysteine through the conserved F or W. The order of the fields is V gene, D gene, J gene, clone size, CDR3 protein, CDR3 DNA. The D gene is left open where the match is weak. Some rows mark clone size as missing; the rest say once, few, many or name a class of expanded clone.

v_gene: TRBV19
d_gene: TRBD1
j_gene: TRBJ1-2
abundance: few
CDR3aa: CASTETQGLGYTF
CDR3nt: TGTGCCAGTACCGAGACACAGGGGCTTGGCTACACCTTC

v_gene: TRBV19
d_gene: .
j_gene: TRBJ1-1
abundance: few
CDR3aa: CASSTSYRLAEAFF
CDR3nt: TGTGCCAGTAGTACGTCCTACAGGCTCGCTGAAGCTTTCTTT

v_gene: TRBV6-1
d_gene: TRBD2
j_gene: TRBJ2-7
abundance: .
CDR3aa: CASSEFSGGNSEQYF
CDR3nt: TGTGCCAGCAGTGAATTTAGCGGGGGGAACTCCGAGCAGTACTTC

v_gene: TRBV7-2
d_gene: .
j_gene: TRBJ1-1
abundance: .
CDR3aa: CASSPWKGLNTEAFF
CDR3nt: TGTGCCAGCAGCCCGTGGAAGGGGTTGAACACTGAAGCTTTCTTT

v_gene: TRBV4-2
d_gene: .
j_gene: TRBJ2-2
abundance: few
CDR3aa: CASSQDIGAGELFF
CDR3nt: TGTGCCAGCAGCCAAGATATCGGGGCCGGGGAGCTGTTTTTT

v_gene: TRBV7-9
d_gene: .
j_gene: TRBJ2-1
abundance: .
CDR3aa: CASSLMHYQYSYNEQFF
CDR3nt: TGTGCCAGCAGCTTAATGCACTACCAATACTCCTACAATGAGCAGTTCTTC

v_gene: TRBV5-1
d_gene: .
j_gene: TRBJ2-3
abundance: .
CDR3aa: CASSLGESTGPYTQYF
CDR3nt: TGCGCCAGCAGCTTAGGGGAATCGACGGGTCCTTATACGCAGTATTTT

v_gene: TRBV6-5
d_gene: .
j_gene: TRBJ1-3
abundance: .
CDR3aa: CASHRDSGNTIYF
CDR3nt: TGTGCCAGCCACAGGGACTCTGGAAACACCATATATTTT

v_gene: TRBV19
d_gene: .
j_gene: TRBJ2-4
abundance: .
CDR3aa: CASSAQGNIQYF
CDR3nt: TGTGCCAGTAGTGCACAGGGTAACATTCAGTACTTC

v_gene: TRBV7-2
d_gene: .
j_gene: TRBJ1-3
abundance: .
CDR3aa: CASSPTGRTSSGNTIYF
CDR3nt: TGTGCCAGCAGCCCCACCGGGAGAACGAGCTCTGGAAACACCATATATTTT

v_gene: TRBV18
d_gene: TRBD2
j_gene: TRBJ2-7
abundance: few
CDR3aa: CASSRTSGAYEQYF
CDR3nt: TGTGCCAGCTCACGGACTAGCGGAGCCTACGAGCAGTACTTC

v_gene: TRBV28
d_gene: .
j_gene: TRBJ2-7
abundance: .
CDR3aa: CASSVVQGSYEQYF
CDR3nt: TGTGCCAGCAGTGTAGTACAGGGTTCCTACGAGCAGTACTTC

v_gene: TRBV7-9
d_gene: TRBD1
j_gene: TRBJ1-6
abundance: few
CDR3aa: CASSLDQGARFHF
CDR3nt: TGTGCCAGCAGCTTAGACCAGGGGGCGAGGTTCCACTTT

v_gene: TRBV6-5
d_gene: TRBD1
j_gene: TRBJ1-6
abundance: .
CDR3aa: CASRPGQYNSPLHF
CDR3nt: TGTGCCAGCAGGCCGGGACAGTATAATTCACCCCTCCACTTT

v_gene: TRBV10-3
d_gene: TRBD1
j_gene: TRBJ1-1
abundance: once
CDR3aa: CAISEPGGTGGAVNTEAFF
CDR3nt: TGTGCCATCAGTGAGCCAGGCGGGACAGGGGGCGCGGTGAACACTGAAGCTTTCTTT

v_gene: TRBV3-1/TRBV3-2
d_gene: .
j_gene: TRBJ1-2
abundance: .
CDR3aa: CASSQESVNFPGGYTF
CDR3nt: TGTGCCAGCAGCCAAGAAAGCGTAAATTTCCCGGGGGGCTACACCTTC

v_gene: TRBV28
d_gene: TRBD2
j_gene: TRBJ2-5
abundance: once
CDR3aa: CASSTRLAGPDPQETQYF
CDR3nt: TGTGCCAGCAGTACGCGACTAGCGGGCCCCGACCCCCAAGAGACCCAGTACTTC

v_gene: TRBV27
d_gene: .
j_gene: TRBJ2-2
abundance: few
CDR3aa: CASSLSPQGKGGELFF
CDR3nt: TGTGCCAGCAGTTTATCGCCACAGGGAAAGGGCGGGGAGCTGTTTTTT

v_gene: TRBV9
d_gene: TRBD2
j_gene: TRBJ2-1
abundance: .
CDR3aa: CASSVAGGDKFF
CDR3nt: TGTGCCAGCAGCGTAGCCGGGGGGGATAAGTTCTTC

v_gene: TRBV14
d_gene: TRBD1
j_gene: TRBJ1-2
abundance: .
CDR3aa: CASSLDRGPGYTF
CDR3nt: TGTGCCAGCAGCCTAGACAGGGGGCCCGGCTACACCTTC

v_gene: TRBV5-6
d_gene: .
j_gene: TRBJ1-1
abundance: .
CDR3aa: CASSLGQGHSLF
CDR3nt: TGTGCCAGCAGCTTAGGTCAGGGACATTCGCTCTTT

v_gene: TRBV9
d_gene: .
j_gene: TRBJ1-4
abundance: once
CDR3aa: CASSVGRRASATNEKLFF
CDR3nt: TGTGCCAGCAGCGTAGGTCGCAGGGCGAGTGCAACTAATGAAAAACTGTTTTTT

v_gene: TRBV5-1
d_gene: TRBD2
j_gene: TRBJ2-1
abundance: few
CDR3aa: CASSWGGGTYNEQFF
CDR3nt: TGCGCCAGCAGCTGGGGCGGGGGAACCTACAATGAGCAGTTCTTC

v_gene: TRBV15
d_gene: TRBD1
j_gene: TRBJ1-5
abundance: .
CDR3aa: CATSGGAQGQPQHF
CDR3nt: TGTGCCACATCAGGGGGCGCACAGGGTCAGCCCCAGCATTTT

v_gene: TRBV6-1
d_gene: .
j_gene: TRBJ1-3
abundance: .
CDR3aa: CASSDGGGYSGNTIYF
CDR3nt: TGTGCCAGCAGTGACGGCGGGGGATACTCTGGAAACACCATATATTTT

v_gene: TRBV29-1
d_gene: TRBD1
j_gene: TRBJ1-1
abundance: .
CDR3aa: CSVRGTANTEAFF
CDR3nt: TGCAGCGTTCGAGGGACAGCGAACACTGAAGCTTTCTTT

v_gene: TRBV24-1
d_gene: TRBD2
j_gene: TRBJ2-3
abundance: .
CDR3aa: CATSDFTSGYTDTQYF
CDR3nt: TGTGCCACCAGTGATTTCACTAGCGGATACACAGATACGCAGTATTTT

v_gene: TRBV27
d_gene: TRBD1
j_gene: TRBJ1-6
abundance: .
CDR3aa: CASRVQPPGQGGSPLHF
CDR3nt: TGTGCCAGCAGAGTCCAGCCTCCGGGACAGGGGGGCTCACCCCTCCACTTT

v_gene: TRBV18
d_gene: TRBD1
j_gene: TRBJ1-1
abundance: .
CDR3aa: CASSPPAGGNTEAFF
CDR3nt: TGTGCCAGCTCACCACCAGCAGGGGGGAACACTGAAGCTTTCTTT

v_gene: TRBV5-5
d_gene: TRBD1
j_gene: TRBJ1-5
abundance: .
CDR3aa: CASSLAPTGGDQPQHF
CDR3nt: TGTGCCAGCAGCTTGGCCCCGACAGGGGGCGATCAGCCCCAGCATTTT

v_gene: TRBV12-3/TRBV12-4
d_gene: .
j_gene: TRBJ1-2
abundance: .
CDR3aa: CASYRDTYGYTF
CDR3nt: TGTGCCAGCTACAGGGATACCTATGGCTACACCTTC

v_gene: TRBV6-1
d_gene: TRBD1
j_gene: TRBJ1-2
abundance: .
CDR3aa: CASSDRGRRGYTF
CDR3nt: TGTGCCAGCAGTGACAGGGGGCGCCGGGGCTACACCTTC

v_gene: TRBV28
d_gene: .
j_gene: TRBJ1-5
abundance: .
CDR3aa: CASSFGPMGQPQHF
CDR3nt: TGTGCCAGCAGTTTTGGGCCTATGGGTCAGCCCCAGCATTTT

v_gene: TRBV7-2
d_gene: .
j_gene: TRBJ2-2
abundance: .
CDR3aa: CASSLVARANTGELFF
CDR3nt: TGTGCCAGCAGCTTAGTAGCCAGGGCGAACACCGGGGAGCTGTTTTTT

v_gene: TRBV18
d_gene: TRBD1
j_gene: TRBJ1-1
abundance: .
CDR3aa: CASSPAPGTAGTEAFF
CDR3nt: TGTGCCAGCTCACCAGCCCCCGGGACAGCTGGGACTGAAGCTTTCTTT

v_gene: TRBV10-1
d_gene: .
j_gene: TRBJ1-1
abundance: .
CDR3aa: CASSEKRAGNTEAFF
CDR3nt: TGCGCCAGCAGTGAAAAGAGGGCTGGGAACACTGAAGCTTTCTTT

v_gene: TRBV5-3
d_gene: TRBD1
j_gene: TRBJ2-7
abundance: .
CDR3aa: CARSSGTGTLEQYF
CDR3nt: TGTGCCAGAAGCTCCGGGACAGGGACCCTCGAGCAGTACTTC

v_gene: TRBV9
d_gene: TRBD2
j_gene: TRBJ2-4
abundance: once
CDR3aa: CASSPSVGGAKNIQYF
CDR3nt: TGTGCCAGCAGCCCCTCGGTGGGGGGGGCCAAAAACATTCAGTACTTC

v_gene: TRBV28
d_gene: .
j_gene: TRBJ2-4
abundance: .
CDR3aa: CASATKNIQYF
CDR3nt: TGTGCCAGCGCGACCAAAAACATTCAGTACTTC

v_gene: TRBV5-1
d_gene: .
j_gene: TRBJ1-4
abundance: .
CDR3aa: CASSSGSVPNEKLFF
CDR3nt: TGCGCCAGCAGCTCAGGATCGGTCCCTAATGAAAAACTGTTTTTT

v_gene: TRBV14
d_gene: .
j_gene: TRBJ2-5
abundance: .
CDR3aa: CASSQLDSVVGTQYF
CDR3nt: TGTGCCAGCAGCCAACTGGACAGCGTCGTAGGGACCCAGTACTTC

v_gene: TRBV20-1
d_gene: .
j_gene: TRBJ1-2
abundance: .
CDR3aa: CSATTGLGYTF
CDR3nt: TGCAGTGCTACAACAGGCCTGGGCTACACCTTC

v_gene: TRBV28
d_gene: TRBD1
j_gene: TRBJ2-1
abundance: .
CDR3aa: CASSLPGTGVYEQFF
CDR3nt: TGTGCCAGCAGTTTACCCGGGACAGGGGTCTATGAGCAGTTCTTC

v_gene: TRBV6-1
d_gene: .
j_gene: TRBJ1-5
abundance: .
CDR3aa: CASSEAAYSNQPQHF
CDR3nt: TGTGCCAGCAGTGAAGCAGCGTATAGCAATCAGCCCCAGCATTTT

v_gene: TRBV11-3
d_gene: .
j_gene: TRBJ1-1
abundance: .
CDR3aa: CASSKNGQTEAFF
CDR3nt: TGTGCCAGCAGCAAAAATGGGCAAACTGAAGCTTTCTTT

v_gene: TRBV12-3/TRBV12-4
d_gene: TRBD2
j_gene: TRBJ2-7
abundance: many
CDR3aa: CASRSGTDEQYF
CDR3nt: TGTGCCAGCAGGAGCGGGACGGACGAGCAGTACTTC

v_gene: TRBV5-1
d_gene: TRBD1
j_gene: TRBJ1-1
abundance: few
CDR3aa: CASSSDRGFTEAFF
CDR3nt: TGCGCCAGCAGCTCGGACAGGGGTTTCACTGAAGCTTTCTTT

v_gene: TRBV3-1/TRBV3-2
d_gene: .
j_gene: TRBJ1-2
abundance: .
CDR3aa: CASSRRGEGGYTF
CDR3nt: TGTGCCAGCAGCCGCCGAGGGGAGGGTGGCTACACCTTC